A selection of T cell receptor beta chains follows, all from one sample in a study of CD8 T cells in ankylosing spondylitis. TCRdb passed the 5' RACE reads through MiXCR, listing each CDR3 protein once. The table records around 330,000 distinct CDR3 sequences, around 10% of them present only once. The material sequenced was blood, either unsorted or a sorted T cell fraction (not recorded which). The receptors were gathered from a female donor with ankylosing spondylitis or in good health (not recorded which). Both conserved end residues are part of each CDR3. Each record gives: clone size, J gene, D gene, V gene, CDR3 DNA, CDR3 protein. A D gene is named only where the DNA matches it firmly. The size field is filled for only some rows; it gives once, few, many or a size class.

>NA|TRBJ2-1|TRBD2|TRBV24-1
TGTGCCACCAGTCGGGGCGCGGGAGGGCTTAATGAGCAGTTCTTC
CATSRGAGGLNEQFF
>many|TRBJ1-5|NA|TRBV12-3/TRBV12-4
TGTGCCAGCAGTTTAACCTCCGGGTTTAGCAATCAGCCCCAGCATTTT
CASSLTSGFSNQPQHF
>many|TRBJ2-4|NA|TRBV5-6
TGTGCCAGCAGCTTCCCAGGGTCCGGAATCCAGTACTTC
CASSFPGSGIQYF
>many|TRBJ2-5|TRBD2|TRBV20-1
TGCAGTGCTAGAGCCGTAGCGGGAGAAGGAGAGACCCAGTACTTC
CSARAVAGEGETQYF
>many|TRBJ2-3|NA|TRBV29-1
TGCAGCGTTACCCGGGACACAGATACGCAGTATTTT
CSVTRDTDTQYF
>NA|TRBJ2-1|NA|TRBV20-1
TGCAGTGCTACGGGGACCGGGGGCCCCCTAAACAATGAGCAGTTCTTC
CSATGTGGPLNNEQFF
>many|TRBJ1-1|NA|TRBV5-6
TGTGCCAGCGCTAAGATGCCGAACACTGAAGCTTTCTTT
CASAKMPNTEAFF
>NA|TRBJ2-7|NA|TRBV7-2
TGTGCCAGCAGCTTAATGGTGGGGGGCACCGGGTCCTACGAGCAGTACTTC
CASSLMVGGTGSYEQYF
>many|TRBJ1-6|TRBD1|TRBV20-1
TGCAGTGCAAACGGACAGGGAAGGACACCCCTCCACTTT
CSANGQGRTPLHF
>NA|TRBJ2-5|TRBD1|TRBV4-2
TGTGCCAGCAGCCCCGGGACAGGGGATGAGACCCAGTACTTC
CASSPGTGDETQYF
>many|TRBJ2-7|NA|TRBV2
TGTGCCAGCAGTGAGCAGGTCCAGGGAGAGCAGTACTTC
CASSEQVQGEQYF
>many|TRBJ1-1|NA|TRBV27
TGTGCCAGCACCGGGATTGGGCGATTCAACACTGAAGCTTTCTTT
CASTGIGRFNTEAFF
>many|TRBJ1-6|NA|TRBV7-9
TGTGCCAGCAGCTTAGGGGAGGGTTACTCACCCCTCCACTTT
CASSLGEGYSPLHF
>few|TRBJ2-7|NA|TRBV7-2
TGTGCCAGCAGCTTACTTGTAGGGAGAAGCTACGAGCAGTACTTC
CASSLLVGRSYEQYF
>many|TRBJ2-5|TRBD1|TRBV20-1
TGCAGTGCTAGTATGACAGGGACCGAGACCCAGTACTTC
CSASMTGTETQYF
>NA|TRBJ2-3|TRBD2|TRBV4-2
TGTGCCAGCAGCCAAGAAGCGGCGGGAGACACAGATACGCAGTATTTT
CASSQEAAGDTDTQYF
>many|TRBJ2-2|NA|TRBV12-3/TRBV12-4
TGTGCCAGCCCTGGGGCTAGTCCCACCGGGGAGCTGTTTTTT
CASPGASPTGELFF
>NA|TRBJ1-4|NA|TRBV3-1
TGTGCCAGCAGCCAATCCAGGGGAGAAAAACTGTTTTTT
CASSQSRGEKLFF
>many|TRBJ2-1|NA|TRBV20-1
TGCAGTGCTAGGGCTCGGGAGTCAACGTACAATGAGCAGTTCTTC
CSARARESTYNEQFF
>NA|TRBJ1-2|TRBD1|TRBV7-2
TGTGCCAGCAGCTTAGTCGGACAGGGAGGGCGGGGTGGCTACACCTTC
CASSLVGQGGRGGYTF
>NA|TRBJ2-1|TRBD2|TRBV3-1
TGTGCCAGCAGCCTCGAAAGGCCTAGCGGGTACAATGAGCAGTTCTTC
CASSLERPSGYNEQFF
>NA|TRBJ2-7|TRBD1|TRBV7-2
TGTGCCAGCAGCTTACCGGGACAGGGTCCCTACGAGCAGTACTTC
CASSLPGQGPYEQYF
>many|TRBJ2-1|NA|TRBV29-1
TGCAGCGTTGAATCAAGGGAAGAGTGGCACAATGAGCAGTTCTTC
CSVESREEWHNEQFF
>many|TRBJ2-5|NA|TRBV7-9
TGTGCCACCAGTAGCCAGCAAGAGACCCAGTACTTC
CATSSQQETQYF